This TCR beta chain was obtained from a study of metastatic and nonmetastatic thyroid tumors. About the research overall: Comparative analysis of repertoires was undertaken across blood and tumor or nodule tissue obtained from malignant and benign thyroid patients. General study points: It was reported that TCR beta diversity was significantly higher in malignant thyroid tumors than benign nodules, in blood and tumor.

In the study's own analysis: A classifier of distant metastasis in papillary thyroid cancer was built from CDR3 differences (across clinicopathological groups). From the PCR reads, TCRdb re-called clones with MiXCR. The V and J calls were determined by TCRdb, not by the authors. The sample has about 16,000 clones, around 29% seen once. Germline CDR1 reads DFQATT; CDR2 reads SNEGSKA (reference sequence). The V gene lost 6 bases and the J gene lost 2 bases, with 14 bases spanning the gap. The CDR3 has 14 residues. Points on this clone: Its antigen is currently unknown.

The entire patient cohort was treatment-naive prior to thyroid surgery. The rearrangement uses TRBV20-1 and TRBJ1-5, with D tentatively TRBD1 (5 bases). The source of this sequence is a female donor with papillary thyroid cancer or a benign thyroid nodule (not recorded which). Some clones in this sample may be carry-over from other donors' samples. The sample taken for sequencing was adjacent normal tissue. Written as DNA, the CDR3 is TGCAGTGCGCCAAAGGGGCAGGGCAATCAGCCCCAGCATTTT. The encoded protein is CSAPKGQGNQPQHF.